Below are 20 T cell receptor beta chains sequenced from a single sample in a study of spatial heterogeneity in lung cancer. Time point here: sample taken at primary tumor resection. The study's findings and limits: Expanded intratumoral alpha and beta TCR counts tracked tumor mutation counts.

Antigens for these TCRs are unknown. TCRdb called the 5' RACE reads again in MiXCR, with one record for every CDR3 protein. The sample has about 29,000 distinct CDR3 sequences; 7% to 7.5% are singletons. The specimen was lung tumor tissue, collected at surgery. The source of these receptors is a male donor with early-stage non-small cell lung cancer.

There are a few counts of this clonotype. This rearrangement joins TRBV4-3 to TRBJ2-3; D is undetermined. This CDR3 is 13 amino acids long. The V gene's germline CDR1 is LGHNA and CDR2 YSLEER. CDR3 loop: CATSRRSSDTQYF. The DNA of the CDR3 is TGCGCGACCTCTAGGCGATCCTCTGATACGCAGTATTTT.

This clonotype was observed at least ten times. The rearrangement joins TRBV4-3 to TRBJ2-4, with 9 positions matching TRBD1. Trimming took 4 bases from V and 9 from J; bases not matched to a gene: 7. This CDR3 has 14 residues. Per germline, CDR1 LGHNA and CDR2 YSLEER. This chain's CDR3 is CASSLRTGEGIQYF. CDR3 in DNA: TGCGCCAGCAGCCTTAGGACAGGGGAAGGCATTCAGTACTTC.

There are many counts of this clonotype. The chain has TRBV10-2 and TRBJ1-6; 8 positions agree with TRBD1. The CDR3 has 14 amino acids. V shed 5 bases and J 10 bases; nucleotides not matched to a gene: 7. The germline V gene encodes CDR1 WSHSY and CDR2 SAAADI. CDR3 protein: CASSIQGERSPLHF. The CDR3 DNA follows: TGCGCCAGCAGTATACAGGGGGAGAGATCACCCCTCCACTTT.

This clonotype was seen a few times. The chain combines TRBV20-1 with TRBJ1-1; 7 bases agree with TRBD1. Unmatched junction bases numbered 13, after V lost 3 bases and J lost 0 bases. This CDR3 has 17 amino acids. Germline V gives CDR1 DFQATT, CDR2 SNEGSKA (reference sequence). The CDR3 region has the DNA TGCAGTGCTAGGCGGACAGGCCTTAACGTCATGAACACTGAAGCTTTCTTT. Its protein is CSARRTGLNVMNTEAFF.

This clonotype showed up many times. The rearrangement uses TRBV7-9 and TRBJ1-2, with D hard to call. This CDR3 is built from 13 residues. Between the trimmed V and J ends, which lost 3 bases and 2 bases, there was a span of 7 bases. CDR1 is SEHNR and CDR2 is FQNEAQ in the germline V gene (reference sequence). The CDR3 nucleotides read TGTGCCAGCAGCTTGGGCAGAAACTATGGCTACACCTTC. It codes for CASSLGRNYGYTF.

This clonotype was detected ten times or more. The V and J genes are TRBV5-1 and TRBJ1-2; D is undetermined. This CDR3 region has 14 residues. With 3 bases removed from V and 4 bases from J, the gap between germline ends came to 13 bases. Germline V gives CDR1 SGHRS, CDR2 YFSETQ. CDR3 in DNA: TGCGCCAGCAGCTCGCGGGTGGGCTTCTATGGCTACACCTTC. Translating it yields CASSSRVGFYGYTF.

This clonotype was recorded at least ten times. The rearrangement links TRBV6-2 or TRBV6-3 to TRBJ2-7; D is ambiguous. CDR1 is MNHEY and CDR2 is SVGEGT in the germline V gene. This CDR3 is built from 12 residues. Trimming removed 5 bases at V and 12 bases at J, with 17 bases between. The CDR3 DNA reads as TGTGCCAGCAGTACCCCTGGACCGGTCGGGTACTTC. Its translation is CASSTPGPVGYF.

This clonotype is classed as medium-sized (0.01 to 0.1%). V is TRBV29-1 and J is TRBJ1-1; 8 positions match TRBD1. Germline lookup yields CDR1 SQVTM and CDR2 ANQGSEA. V trimming: 6 bases; J trimming: 4 bases; junction bases outside the gene matches: 7. The CDR3 runs to 13 residues. The CDR3, as DNA: TGCAGCGTAGTCCAGGGGGCGAGCACTGAAGCTTTCTTT. This sequence encodes CSVVQGASTEAFF.

This clonotype has ten or more counts. The chain couples TRBV7-9 to TRBJ2-1; D is tentatively TRBD1 or TRBD2 (6 bases each). Germline CDR1 is SEHNR and CDR2 is FQNEAQ (reference sequence). Trimming cost V 3 bases and J 4 bases, with 10 bases left between them. The CDR3 spans 14 residues. The CDR3 nucleotides read TGTGCCAGCAGCTTGCAGGGGAGGTACAATGAGCAGTTCTTC. Its protein is CASSLQGRYNEQFF. The full variable domain, in which reference TRBV7-9 and TRBJ2-1 provide the parts outside the CDR3, is DTGVSQNPRHKITKRGQNVTFRCDPISEHNRLYWYRQTLGQGPEFLTYFQNEAQLEKSRLLSDRFSAERPKGSFSTLEIQRTEQGDSAMYLCASSLQGRYNEQFFGPGTRLTVL.

This clonotype was picked up many times. The J gene is TRBJ2-1, the V gene TRBV9, with D possibly matching TRBD2 (5 bases). V gave up 3 bases and J gave up 4 bases, with 11 bases separating them. CDR1 and CDR2 from the germline V gene are SGDLS and YYNGEE. CDR3 size: 14 residues. CDR3 in amino acids: CASSDRTGYNEQFF. In DNA form, the CDR3 reads TGTGCCAGCAGCGATAGGACGGGATACAATGAGCAGTTCTTC.

The chain recombines TRBV10-3 with TRBJ2-1; D uncertain. Trimming cost V 0 bases and J 6 bases, with 9 bases left between them. The CDR3 extends over 14 amino acids. In germline, CDR1 is ENHRY, CDR2 SYGVKD. Here the CDR3 DNA reads TGTGCCATCAGTGAGTCAGGCCAGCTCAATGAGCAGTTCTTC. This codes for CAISESGQLNEQFF.

This clonotype was observed a few times. This chain uses TRBV5-5 with TRBJ2-7; TRBD1 aligns across 7 bases. Trimming took 0 bases from V and 6 from J; bases not matched to a gene: 3. From germline, CDR1 is SGHKS and CDR2 YYEKEE (reference sequence). CDR3 size: 13 residues. The CDR3 is CASSLEGGGEQYF. CDR3 coding DNA: TGTGCCAGCAGCTTGGAAGGGGGCGGCGAGCAGTACTTC.

This chain connects TRBV4-3 to TRBJ2-2; unclear D gene. The CDR3 is 15 amino acids. CDR1 is LGHNA and CDR2 is YSLEER in the germline V gene. The V and J ends lost 0 bases and 0 bases respectively, with 5 bases between them. DNA for the CDR3: TGCGCCAGCAGCCAAGAAACTGCGAACACCGGGGAGCTGTTTTTT. Its translation: CASSQETANTGELFF.

This chain joins TRBV30 and TRBJ1-3; D remains unclear. V lost 5 bases and J 0 bases, leaving 5 bases between the germline ends. The CDR3 loop spans 12 amino acids. Germline-derived CDR1 and CDR2 are GTSNPN and SVGIG (reference sequence). Written as DNA, the CDR3 is TGTGCCTGGTCATCCTCTGGAAACACCATATATTTT. It codes for CAWSSSGNTIYF.

This chain connects TRBV5-1 to TRBJ2-3; unclear D gene. Trimming stripped 0 bases from V and 8 bases from J, with 10 bases between. The germline gives CDR1 SGHRS, CDR2 YFSETQ. The CDR3 is 13 residues long. CDR3 protein: CASSLVAGGTQYF. CDR3 in DNA: TGCGCCAGCAGCTTGGTTGCAGGCGGTACGCAGTATTTT.

The J gene is TRBJ1-5, the V gene TRBV11-2, with D perhaps TRBD1 (5 bases). The CDR3 extends over 14 amino acids. The ends were cut back, 1 base at V and 7 bases at J, with 11 bases in the middle. Germline CDR1 is SGHAT and CDR2 is FQNNGV. CDR3: CASSLGGARQPQHF. The CDR3 nucleotides read TGTGCCAGCAGCTTAGGCGGGGCCCGGCAGCCCCAGCATTTT.

This clonotype has a count of ten or more. This chain connects TRBV12-3 or TRBV12-4 to TRBJ2-1, with TRBD2 matching 15 bases. The V segment lost 5 bases and the J segment 13 bases; nucleotides outside the gene matches: 6. The CDR3 consists of 14 residues. The CDR3 reads CASSPSGLAGGQFF. For the CDR3, the DNA is TGTGCCAGCAGTCCCTCGGGACTAGCGGGGGGCCAGTTCTTC.

V and J are TRBV7-9 and TRBJ1-1, with D tentatively TRBD1 (5 bases). Trimming removed 7 bases at V and 4 bases at J, with 19 bases between. The CDR3 has 15 residues. Germline assignment: CDR1 SEHNR and CDR2 FQNEAQ (reference sequence). The CDR3 coding sequence is TGTGCCAGCACCCCATCCAGGGATAGGGGCACTGAAGCTTTCTTT. This sequence encodes CASTPSRDRGTEAFF.

With regard to this clonotype: Possible read error: a much larger clone is one base away. V usage is TRBV18 and J usage is TRBJ1-2, with D unresolved. Germline CDR1 KGHSH, CDR2 LQKENI. The V end lost 0 bases, the J end lost 2 bases, and 10 bases lay between the germline ends. The CDR3 extends over 15 amino acids. CDR3 DNA: TGTGCCAGCTCACCACCCGCCGGCTCGAACTATGGCTACACCTTC. It specifies CASSPPAGSNYGYTF.

This clonotype was seen ten or more times. This chain links TRBV7-2 with TRBJ1-4; TRBD1 matches 7 bases. The CDR3 length is 16 residues. J lost 0 bases, V lost 5 bases, and 6 bases had no gene match. Germline V gene sequence: CDR1 SGHTA, CDR2 FQGNSA. CDR3 region: CASSRRTGSTNEKLFF. The CDR3 region has the DNA TGTGCCAGCAGCCGACGGACAGGATCAACTAATGAAAAACTGTTTTTT.